These 9 T cell receptor beta chains originate from one sample sequenced in a study of regulatory T cells in long-lasting Graves disease. Time point indicated: persistent/refractory GD, antithyroid drugs over 5 years with positive TRAb. The TCR library used RNA extracted from PBMCs. Combining iRepertoire HTBI primers with Arm-PCR of CDR3 regions, the authors built TCR beta libraries. TCRdb processed the multiplex PCR reads anew with MiXCR; each CDR3 protein has one entry. The sample lists under 450,000 distinct CDR3 sequences, 23% occurring once. This material consisted of peripheral blood mononuclear cells (PBMCs), taken when the disease was refractory, from a patient treated with antithyroid drugs. These receptors were obtained from a female donor with Graves disease.

The gene calls are TRBV10-3 and TRBJ1-4; possibly TRBD1 for D (5 bases). Trimming pared 3 bases from V and 7 bases from J, leaving 12 bases between. Germline CDR1 ENHRY, CDR2 SYGVKD. This CDR3 is 14 amino acids long. CDR3 region: CAISERGVVEKLFF. CDR3 nucleotide sequence: TGTGCCATCAGTGAAAGAGGGGTTGTTGAAAAACTGTTTTTT.

To note about this clonotype: A much larger clone differs from this one at a single base, so this may be a read error. The rearrangement uses TRBV20-1 and TRBJ2-7, with D unclear. CDR3 size: 13 residues. Germline CDR1 is DFQATT and CDR2 is SNEGSKA (reference sequence). CDR3 DNA sequence: TGCGGTGCTAGAGTAGGGCTAGCCTACGAGCAGTACTTC. Protein sequence: CGARVGLAYEQYF.

Details on this clonotype: This may be a read error: a much more frequent sequence differs by one nucleotide. The V call is TRBV20-1, the J call TRBJ1-1; TRBD1 matches at 12 bases. Germline loops: CDR1 DFQATT, CDR2 SNEGSKA (reference sequence). The CDR3 has 13 residues. CDR3: CNAGQGANTEAFF. CDR3 DNA: TGCAATGCGGGACAGGGGGCAAACACTGAAGCTTTCTTT.

The chain employs TRBV18 and TRBJ2-7; 7 bases align to TRBD1. The V gene's germline CDR1 is KGHSH and CDR2 LQKENI. After removal of 3 bases from V and 1 base from J, the junction contained 6 bases not matched to a gene. The CDR3 spans 15 residues. The CDR3 loop is CASSPPGQPSYEQYF. CDR3 nucleotide sequence: TGTGCCAGCTCACCCCCGGGACAGCCATCCTACGAGCAGTACTTC.

This chain connects TRBV6-1 to TRBJ1-4, with 7 positions matching TRBD1. The CDR3 consists of 16 residues. Trimming took 6 bases from V and 5 from J; bases not matched to a gene: 12. Germline V lookup: CDR1 MNHNS, CDR2 SASEGT. CDR3 amino acids: CASRLRDRDRNEKLFF. As DNA, the CDR3 is TGTGCCAGCAGACTCCGAGACAGGGATCGGAATGAAAAACTGTTTTTT.

This clonotype was found many times. The junction does not match germline at one end; this may be a read error. This sequence joins TRBV27 and TRBJ2-7, with 8 bases lining up with TRBD2. Germline V gene data show CDR1 as MNHEY and CDR2 as SMNVEV (reference sequence). The CDR3 runs 13 residues. Written as DNA, the CDR3 is TGCGCCAGCAGCCTAGGGACTAGATACGAGCAGTACTTC. Its protein is CASSLGTRYEQYF.

The chain uses TRBV11-2 and TRBJ2-1; 9 bases are a match to TRBD2. V was pared by 5 bases and J by 4 bases, with 12 bases of the junction left unmatched. The germline CDR1 and CDR2 sequences are SGHAT and FQNNGV. The CDR3 totals 17 residues. CDR3 amino acids: CASSPRQREVGYNEQFF. CDR3 nucleotides: TGTGCCAGCAGCCCTAGGCAGCGGGAGGTTGGGTACAATGAGCAGTTCTTC.

Many counts were recorded for this clonotype. The chain uses TRBV27 and TRBJ1-4, with D perhaps matching TRBD1 (5 bases). The CDR3 has 15 amino acids. V lost 3 bases and J lost 8, with 16 bases in between. CDR1 is MNHEY and CDR2 is SMNVEV in the germline V gene (reference sequence). This chain's CDR3 is CASSLLSGGVEKLFF. The CDR3 DNA is TGTGCCAGCAGTTTGCTTTCCGGGGGTGTCGAAAAACTGTTTTTT. Full variable domain (missing parts from reference TRBV27 and TRBJ1-4): EAQVTQNPRYLITVTGKKLTVTCSQNMNHEYMSWYRQDPGLGLRQIYYSMNVEVTDKGDVPEGYKVSRKEKRNFPLILESPSPNQTSLYFCASSLLSGGVEKLFFGSGTQLSVL.

J is TRBJ2-5 and V is TRBV5-1; 7 bases map to TRBD2. The V gene's germline CDR1 is SGHRS and CDR2 YFSETQ. The CDR3 extends over 15 amino acids. V was pared by 0 bases and J by 4 bases, with 6 bases of the junction left unmatched. The CDR3 nucleotides read TGCGCCAGCAGCTTGGCGGGGGACTACAGAGAGACCCAGTACTTC. Translated: CASSLAGDYRETQYF.